This T cell receptor (beta chain) was identified during a study of CD8+CD57+ T cells in acquired aplastic anemia. Overall study findings and caveats: Between patients and controls, CD8+ Simpson's diversity did not vary significantly. Comparison of patients with controls identified 25 to 35 shared CD8+ CDR3 sequences.

The V end was cut by 2 bases, the J end by 4 bases, with 9 bases between. This CDR3 is 14 amino acids long. Germline CDR1 and CDR2: SGHRS and YFSETQ. Many counts were recorded for this clonotype. Its specificity is unknown. Patients chosen for sequencing had CD8+CD57+ cells that had expanded, as shown by flow cytometry. At the time of blood sampling, patients had not yet received any therapy. Profiling that covered TCR beta VDJ and CDR3 relied on genomic DNA as its template. TCRdb reanalysed the reads using MiXCR and keeps one entry per CDR3 protein. This table has 160,000 or so distinct CDR3 sequences, roughly 50% appearing once.

The chain recombines TRBV5-1 with TRBJ1-4; D ambiguous. The receptor comes from a human donor with aplastic anemia. The sequenced sample consisted of sorted CD4+, CD8+, or CD8+CD57+ T cells (not recorded which) from PBMCs. The DNA for the CDR3 is TGCGCCAGCAGCTTCGGCAGCAGTAATGAAAAACTGTTTTTT. Translation: CASSFGSSNEKLFF.